A selection of T cell receptor beta chains follows, all from one sample in a study of brain T cells in children with intractable seizures. Libraries were prepared by immunoSEQ multiplex PCR; TCRdb keeps only in-frame clonotypes and omits some of them. The sample lists hundreds of thousands of clones; 85% to 95% were seen once. The sample in question was peripheral blood, obtained approximately 5 months after surgery. The receptors originated from a boy under three years old with tuberous sclerosis and intractable seizures. Both conserved end residues are part of each CDR3. Each record gives: J gene, V gene, D gene, clone size, CDR3 protein, CDR3 DNA. A D gene is named only where the DNA matches it firmly. Size is omitted from some rows. Given values are once, few, many or a class for expanded clones.

J gene: TRBJ2-7; V gene: TRBV3-1/TRBV3-2; D gene: TRBD2; clone size: NA; CDR3 protein: CASSHIGRLQTEQYF; CDR3 DNA: TGTGCCAGCAGCCACATCGGGAGGCTCCAGACCGAGCAGTACTTC
J gene: TRBJ1-2; V gene: TRBV28; D gene: NA; clone size: NA; CDR3 protein: CASSLLGYGYTF; CDR3 DNA: TGTGCCAGCAGTTTATTGGGCTATGGCTACACCTTC
J gene: TRBJ2-4; V gene: TRBV10-3; D gene: TRBD1; clone size: NA; CDR3 protein: CAINSDRAKNIQYF; CDR3 DNA: TGTGCCATCAACTCGGACAGGGCCAAAAACATTCAGTACTTC
J gene: TRBJ1-3; V gene: TRBV24-1; D gene: NA; clone size: NA; CDR3 protein: CATRPPGQGPNLIYF; CDR3 DNA: TGTGCCACCAGACCCCCGGGACAAGGGCCAAATCTTATATATTTT
J gene: TRBJ2-3; V gene: TRBV14; D gene: TRBD2; clone size: NA; CDR3 protein: CASSQDWASGRQADTQYF; CDR3 DNA: TGTGCCAGCAGCCAAGATTGGGCTAGCGGTCGGCAAGCAGATACGCAGTATTTT
J gene: TRBJ2-2; V gene: TRBV10-3; D gene: NA; clone size: NA; CDR3 protein: CAISELQGNELFF; CDR3 DNA: TGTGCCATCAGTGAGTTACAAGGGAATGAGCTGTTTTTT
J gene: TRBJ2-1; V gene: TRBV6-5; D gene: NA; clone size: NA; CDR3 protein: CASSYSGDEQFF; CDR3 DNA: TGTGCCAGCAGTTACTCTGGAGATGAGCAGTTCTTC
J gene: TRBJ2-7; V gene: TRBV5-6; D gene: TRBD1; clone size: NA; CDR3 protein: CASSIGTVYEQYF; CDR3 DNA: TGTGCCAGCAGCATAGGGACAGTCTACGAGCAGTACTTC
J gene: TRBJ2-5; V gene: TRBV7-2; D gene: NA; clone size: NA; CDR3 protein: CASSLEARKQETQYF; CDR3 DNA: TGTGCCAGCAGCTTAGAGGCGCGGAAACAAGAGACCCAGTACTTC
J gene: TRBJ2-5; V gene: TRBV4-1; D gene: TRBD2; clone size: NA; CDR3 protein: CASSHRTSPGAQYF; CDR3 DNA: TGCGCCAGCAGCCACAGGACTAGCCCGGGGGCCCAGTACTTC
J gene: TRBJ2-1; V gene: TRBV19; D gene: NA; clone size: NA; CDR3 protein: CASSTRPGTVTYNEQFF; CDR3 DNA: TGTGCCAGTAGTACCCGACCCGGGACGGTCACCTACAATGAGCAGTTCTTC
J gene: TRBJ2-5; V gene: TRBV5-1; D gene: NA; clone size: NA; CDR3 protein: CASSLDSLETQYF; CDR3 DNA: TGCGCCAGCAGCTTGGACAGCTTAGAGACCCAGTACTTC
J gene: TRBJ1-2; V gene: TRBV9; D gene: NA; clone size: NA; CDR3 protein: CASSLSPGRDSYYGYTF; CDR3 DNA: TGTGCCAGCAGCCTAAGCCCAGGACGAGACAGCTACTATGGCTACACCTTC
J gene: TRBJ1-1; V gene: TRBV15; D gene: NA; clone size: NA; CDR3 protein: CATSPTQGAAEAFF; CDR3 DNA: TGTGCCACCAGCCCAACCCAGGGTGCGGCTGAAGCTTTCTTT
J gene: TRBJ2-2; V gene: TRBV18; D gene: NA; clone size: NA; CDR3 protein: CASSPPFGLKNTGELFF; CDR3 DNA: TGTGCCAGCTCACCACCGTTCGGGTTGAAGAACACCGGGGAGCTGTTTTTT
J gene: TRBJ2-1; V gene: TRBV11-2; D gene: TRBD2; clone size: NA; CDR3 protein: CASSLASGINEQFF; CDR3 DNA: TGTGCCAGCAGCTTAGCTAGCGGGATCAATGAGCAGTTCTTC
J gene: TRBJ1-4; V gene: TRBV2; D gene: NA; clone size: NA; CDR3 protein: CASIIREATNEKLFF; CDR3 DNA: TGTGCCAGCATCATACGGGAAGCAACTAATGAAAAACTGTTTTTT
J gene: TRBJ2-7; V gene: TRBV5-4; D gene: TRBD2; clone size: NA; CDR3 protein: CASSLGLAGGPDEQYF; CDR3 DNA: TGTGCCAGCAGCTTGGGACTAGCGGGAGGGCCGGACGAGCAGTACTTC
J gene: TRBJ2-1; V gene: TRBV30; D gene: NA; clone size: NA; CDR3 protein: CAGGRNEQFF; CDR3 DNA: TGTGCCGGGGGGCGCAATGAGCAGTTCTTC
J gene: TRBJ2-1; V gene: TRBV7-6; D gene: NA; clone size: NA; CDR3 protein: CASSPLVERSYNEQFF; CDR3 DNA: TGTGCCAGCAGCCCCCTGGTTGAGCGTTCCTACAATGAGCAGTTCTTC
J gene: TRBJ2-2; V gene: TRBV4-1; D gene: TRBD2; clone size: NA; CDR3 protein: CASSQDLAGGPSGELFF; CDR3 DNA: TGCGCCAGCAGCCAAGATCTTGCGGGAGGGCCTAGCGGGGAGCTGTTTTTT
J gene: TRBJ1-2; V gene: TRBV2; D gene: NA; clone size: NA; CDR3 protein: CASRAVSYGYTF; CDR3 DNA: TGTGCCAGCAGGGCGGTTTCCTATGGCTACACCTTC
J gene: TRBJ2-7; V gene: TRBV5-8; D gene: TRBD2; clone size: once; CDR3 protein: CASSSRGGAVWEQYF; CDR3 DNA: TGTGCCAGCAGCTCCCGCGGGGGGGCGGTTTGGGAGCAGTACTTC
J gene: TRBJ1-5; V gene: TRBV28; D gene: NA; clone size: NA; CDR3 protein: CASSFLRAESNQPQHF; CDR3 DNA: TGTGCCAGCAGTTTCCTAAGGGCGGAGAGCAATCAGCCCCAGCATTTT
J gene: TRBJ2-2; V gene: TRBV12-3/TRBV12-4; D gene: TRBD2; clone size: NA; CDR3 protein: CASSGLAPGELFF; CDR3 DNA: TGTGCCAGCAGTGGACTAGCCCCCGGGGAGCTGTTTTTT
J gene: TRBJ2-2; V gene: TRBV10-3; D gene: NA; clone size: NA; CDR3 protein: CAISGTELLNTGELFF; CDR3 DNA: TGTGCCATCAGTGGTACGGAGTTACTGAACACCGGGGAGCTGTTTTTT
J gene: TRBJ2-2; V gene: TRBV2; D gene: TRBD2; clone size: NA; CDR3 protein: CASSDDNYLAGVLPGELFF; CDR3 DNA: TGTGCCAGCAGTGATGACAACTATTTAGCGGGGGTCCTCCCCGGGGAGCTGTTTTTT
J gene: TRBJ1-2; V gene: TRBV25-1; D gene: NA; clone size: NA; CDR3 protein: CASSEWAGAAMFPYPF; CDR3 DNA: TGTGCCAGCAGTGAATGGGCGGGGGCGGCGATGTTCCCGTATCCCTTC
J gene: TRBJ2-5; V gene: TRBV7-8; D gene: TRBD2; clone size: NA; CDR3 protein: CASSLLGGPWKETQYF; CDR3 DNA: TGTGCCAGCAGCTTATTGGGAGGGCCTTGGAAAGAGACCCAGTACTTC
J gene: TRBJ1-1; V gene: TRBV14; D gene: NA; clone size: NA; CDR3 protein: CASSQGARGRTEAFF; CDR3 DNA: TGTGCCAGCAGCCAAGGGGCTAGGGGAAGAACTGAAGCTTTCTTT
J gene: TRBJ1-1; V gene: TRBV14; D gene: NA; clone size: NA; CDR3 protein: CASSQTSNTQGYLFGTEAFF; CDR3 DNA: TGTGCCAGCAGCCAGACATCCAATACCCAGGGTTACCTTTTCGGCACTGAAGCTTTCTTT
J gene: TRBJ2-1; V gene: TRBV4-1; D gene: NA; clone size: NA; CDR3 protein: CASSQGTQSLPRQQFF; CDR3 DNA: TGCGCCAGCAGCCAAGGGACCCAATCGCTCCCAAGGCAGCAGTTCTTC
J gene: TRBJ1-1; V gene: TRBV7-3; D gene: NA; clone size: NA; CDR3 protein: CASSRGRTEAFF; CDR3 DNA: TGTGCCAGCAGCCGGGGAAGAACTGAAGCTTTCTTT
J gene: TRBJ1-5; V gene: TRBV5-6; D gene: TRBD1; clone size: NA; CDR3 protein: CASSLSGQGGYSNQPQHF; CDR3 DNA: TGTGCCAGCAGCTTGTCGGGACAGGGGGGTTATAGCAATCAGCCCCAGCATTTT
J gene: TRBJ2-1; V gene: TRBV4-2; D gene: NA; clone size: once; CDR3 protein: CASSQSPSSYNEQFF; CDR3 DNA: TGTGCCAGCAGCCAAAGTCCGAGCTCCTACAATGAGCAGTTCTTC
J gene: TRBJ1-3; V gene: TRBV3-1/TRBV3-2; D gene: NA; clone size: NA; CDR3 protein: CASSQAHRISGNTIYF; CDR3 DNA: TGTGCCAGCAGCCAAGCCCATAGGATATCTGGAAACACCATATATTTT